This is a list of T cell receptor beta chains from one sample in a study of response to subunit inactivated influenza vaccine. MiXCR, applied by TCRdb to the RT-PCR reads, yields one record per CDR3 protein. The data contain around 480,000 distinct CDR3 sequences, more than 15% of them singletons. The sample in question was CD4+ T cells sorted from PBMCs, obtained less than 30 months after vaccination. These receptor sequences come from a man in his fifties or sixties who received an inactivated influenza vaccine. Both conserved end residues are part of each CDR3. D genes are given only for firm matches. Clone size, where shown, is once, few, many, or a class for clones that have expanded.

J gene | V gene | clone size | D gene | CDR3 DNA | CDR3 protein
TRBJ2-2 | TRBV3-1 | few | NA | TGTGCCAGCAGCCCCCGGCTCGACACCGGGGAGCTGTTTTTT | CASSPRLDTGELFF
TRBJ1-4 | TRBV7-9 | few | NA | TGTGCCAGCAACTCTCTAGCAACTAATGAAAAACTGTTTTTT | CASNSLATNEKLFF
TRBJ2-7 | TRBV10-2 | NA | TRBD2 | TGCGCCAGCAGGCGGAGGGGAGGGATAAGCTCCTACGAGCAGTACTTC | CASRRRGGISSYEQYF
TRBJ2-7 | TRBV5-5 | few | NA | TGTGCCAGCAAACCGGGGCCCGATGCAACCTACGAGCAGTACTTC | CASKPGPDATYEQYF
TRBJ2-3 | TRBV20-1 | few | NA | TGCAGTGCTAGTCGAGGGGGGGAGGGAGATACGCAGTATTTT | CSASRGGEGDTQYF
TRBJ2-7 | TRBV3-1 | NA | TRBD2 | TGTGCCAGCAGCTCGACTAGCACCGAGCAGTACTTC | CASSSTSTEQYF
TRBJ2-3 | TRBV27 | few | TRBD2 | TGTGCCAGCAGTCGGGGGGGGGTCACAGATACGCAGTATTTT | CASSRGGVTDTQYF
TRBJ2-5 | TRBV12-3/TRBV12-4 | few | TRBD2 | TGTGCCAGCACCCCCGGGACTAGCGACCAAGAGACCCAGTACTTC | CASTPGTSDQETQYF
TRBJ2-2 | TRBV10-1 | many | NA | TGCGCCAGTCGACAGGATGCCACCGGGGAGCTGTTTTTT | CASRQDATGELFF
TRBJ2-7 | TRBV21-1 | once | NA | TGTGCCAGCAGCCAACGTAGGATCCCGGGACAGGGGGCAGGTACTACCGAGCAGTACTTC | CASSQRRIPGQGAGTTEQYF
TRBJ2-7 | TRBV7-9 | few | NA | TGTGCCAGCAGCCGAGCTAGAGGAGGCGAGCAGTACTTC | CASSRARGGEQYF
TRBJ2-2 | TRBV5-1 | NA | NA | TGCGCCAGCAGCTTGGCGGGCCCGGACACCGGGGAGCTGTTTTTT | CASSLAGPDTGELFF
TRBJ2-1 | TRBV18 | NA | NA | TGTGCCAGCTCACCACTTTCCAGGGGCCCATACAATGAGCAGTTCTTC | CASSPLSRGPYNEQFF
TRBJ2-3 | TRBV4-3 | NA | NA | TGCGCCAGCAGCCAAGGAGTGCGGGATACGCAGTATTTT | CASSQGVRDTQYF
TRBJ1-6 | TRBV12-3/TRBV12-4 | few | NA | TGTGCCAGCAGTTTGGGTCGGGATTCACCCCTCCACTTT | CASSLGRDSPLHF
TRBJ2-1 | TRBV19 | NA | TRBD2 | TGTGCCAGTGGAGAGGGACTAGCGGGAGGGAGCTCCTACAATGAGCAGTTCTTC | CASGEGLAGGSSYNEQFF
TRBJ2-5 | TRBV7-2 | NA | NA | TGTGCCAGCAGCCTCTGGGTTTCGTACCAAGAGACCCAGTACTTC | CASSLWVSYQETQYF
TRBJ2-1 | TRBV25-1 | few | NA | TGTGCCAGCAGTGAGACACTGAGGAGCTCCTACAATGAGCAGTTCTTC | CASSETLRSSYNEQFF
TRBJ2-2 | TRBV24-1 | NA | NA | TGTGCCACCAGTGATCCCACAGTCGGATTTACCGGGGAGCTGTTTTTT | CATSDPTVGFTGELFF
TRBJ1-2 | TRBV12-3/TRBV12-4 | few | NA | NA | CASSSSLGGYTF
TRBJ2-5 | TRBV5-1 | few | TRBD1 | TGCGCCAGCAGCTTGGCCAGGGGACAGCAAGAGACCCAGTACTTC | CASSLARGQQETQYF
TRBJ1-1 | TRBV15 | few | NA | TGTGCCACCAGCAGGATGACAGGCACTGAAGCTTTCTTT | CATSRMTGTEAFF
TRBJ1-5 | TRBV11-3 | NA | NA | TGTGCCAGCAGCCCCGGGGAGGGCTATCAGCCCCAGCATTTT | CASSPGEGYQPQHF
TRBJ2-5 | TRBV15 | few | NA | TGTGCCACCAGCAGTTTCAAATGGGGGACCCAAGAGACCCAGTACTTC | CATSSFKWGTQETQYF
TRBJ2-2 | TRBV12-3/TRBV12-4 | many | NA | TGTGCCAGCAGTTTAGGGCAGGGGAACGGGGAGCTGTTTTTT | CASSLGQGNGELFF
TRBJ2-1 | TRBV4-3 | NA | NA | TGCGCCAGCAGCCGAGTAGCGGCTAATGAGCAGTTCTTC | CASSRVAANEQFF
TRBJ1-6 | TRBV28 | few | NA | TGTGCCAGCAGTTTAAACCCTTTCGGGTCACCCCTCCACTTT | CASSLNPFGSPLHF
TRBJ2-3 | TRBV7-9 | many | TRBD1 | TGTGCCAGCAGCTTATGGGGACAGGGAACCACAGATACGCAGTATTTT | CASSLWGQGTTDTQYF
TRBJ1-1 | TRBV29-1 | NA | TRBD1 | TGCAGCGTGAAGTTCGGGACAGAGAACACTGAAGCTTTCTTT | CSVKFGTENTEAFF
TRBJ1-2 | TRBV20-1 | few | NA | TGCAGTGCTAGAAGATCGGGACGCCGAAACTATGGCTACACCTTC | CSARRSGRRNYGYTF
TRBJ2-1 | TRBV3-1 | few | TRBD2 | TGTGCCAGCAGCCCCTACCGGGGGGGCAATGAGCAGTTCTTC | CASSPYRGGNEQFF
TRBJ1-2 | TRBV29-1 | NA | TRBD1 | TGCAGCGTTGATACTTCGCCACAGGGGAAAGGTGGCTACACCTTC | CSVDTSPQGKGGYTF
TRBJ2-1 | TRBV11-2 | few | TRBD2 | TGTGCCAGCAGCCAACTGACTAGCGGGAGTAATGAGCAGTTCTTC | CASSQLTSGSNEQFF
TRBJ2-7 | TRBV4-3 | few | NA | TGCGCCAGCAGCCGAGACAGGCTCTCCTACGAGCAGTACTTC | CASSRDRLSYEQYF
TRBJ2-5 | TRBV3-1 | NA | TRBD2 | TGTGCCAGCAGGCCCCCCTCTAGCGGGGGGGCCCAGAAGACCCAGTACTTC | CASRPPSSGGAQKTQYF
TRBJ2-4 | TRBV5-1 | NA | NA | TGCGCCAGCAGCTTGGAGATGGGCGGGGAGAACATTCAGTACTTC | CASSLEMGGENIQYF
TRBJ1-5 | TRBV12-3/TRBV12-4 | medium-sized | TRBD1 | TGTGCCAGCAGTCCCGGGACAGGGCGTTCCCCTCAGCCCCAGCATTTT | CASSPGTGRSPQPQHF
TRBJ2-1 | TRBV12-3/TRBV12-4 | few | NA | TGTGCCAGCACCAAGGACAGTTACAATGAGCAGTTCTTC | CASTKDSYNEQFF
TRBJ1-4 | TRBV25-1 | NA | NA | TGTGCCAGCAGTGAATATCTTGAAAAACTGTTTTTT | CASSEYLEKLFF
TRBJ1-4 | TRBV4-3 | few | NA | TGCGCCAGCAGCCAGTATCATGGTCCTAATGAAAAACTGTTTTTT | CASSQYHGPNEKLFF
TRBJ2-7 | TRBV11-2 | few | TRBD2 | TGTGCCAGCAGCTTAGCGGGGGGGCTTTTCAACGAGCAGTACTTC | CASSLAGGLFNEQYF
TRBJ2-1 | TRBV4-2 | few | NA | TGTGCCAGCAGCCGGGCATCCGACAATGAGCAGTTCTTC | CASSRASDNEQFF
TRBJ2-2 | TRBV24-1 | many | TRBD1 | TGTGCCACCAGTGATCCAAGCCTCAGGGGGCACACCGGGGAGCTGTTTTTT | CATSDPSLRGHTGELFF
TRBJ2-3 | TRBV5-1 | NA | NA | TGCGCCAGCAGCTTGGCCTCAGGGGCCGACACAGATACGCAGTATTTT | CASSLASGADTDTQYF
TRBJ2-1 | TRBV15 | NA | TRBD1 | TGTGCCACCAGCAGATCGTGGACAGGGGGCCGAAGGTACAATGAGCAGTTCTTC | CATSRSWTGGRRYNEQFF
TRBJ2-1 | TRBV12-3/TRBV12-4 | NA | NA | TGTGCCAGCAGCCCCGGAGGGCTCCTCTCCTACAATGAGCAGTTCTTC | CASSPGGLLSYNEQFF
TRBJ2-3 | TRBV29-1 | NA | TRBD1 | TGCAGCGTTGAGATATACGGGACAGGGGGTAATACGCAGTATTTT | CSVEIYGTGGNTQYF
TRBJ1-1 | TRBV4-3 | NA | NA | TGCGCCAGCAGCCCCTCGCCCGGGGGGGACACTGAAGCTTTCTTT | CASSPSPGGDTEAFF
TRBJ1-1 | TRBV30 | NA | NA | TGTGCCTCTAGCAGGGGTGAAGCTTTCTTT | CASSRGEAFF
TRBJ2-7 | TRBV7-2 | few | NA | TGTGCCAGCAGCTTAGCCGGCAGGGGAGGCTACGAGCAGTACTTC | CASSLAGRGGYEQYF
TRBJ1-4 | TRBV12-3/TRBV12-4 | NA | TRBD1 | TGTGCCAGCAGTCTAAGGGACAGGGGATTTGGAAAACTGTTTTTT | CASSLRDRGFGKLFF
TRBJ2-3 | TRBV27 | NA | NA | TGTGCCAGCAACAGTAGACCCACAGATACGCAGTATTTT | CASNSRPTDTQYF
TRBJ1-6 | TRBV21-1 | many | NA | TGTGCCAGCAGCTCCTATAATTCACCCCTCCACTTT | CASSSYNSPLHF
TRBJ1-2 | TRBV19 | few | NA | TGTGCCAGTAGTATAGGGGGCACCCACTATGGCTACACCTTC | CASSIGGTHYGYTF
TRBJ1-4 | TRBV7-8 | NA | NA | TGTGCCAGCAGGCCGCATTCCGGGACACTCAATGAAAAACTGTTTTTT | CASRPHSGTLNEKLFF
TRBJ1-5 | TRBV20-1 | few | TRBD1 | TGCAGCACAGGGGGAACCAATCAGCCCCAGCATTTT | CSTGGTNQPQHF
TRBJ2-7 | TRBV7-2 | NA | TRBD1 | TGTGCCAGCAGCTACGACAGGGGAGGCTCCTACGAGCAGTACTTC | CASSYDRGGSYEQYF
TRBJ1-1 | TRBV5-1 | NA | NA | TGCGCCAGCAGCCTGACACCCGGGGCTACTGAAGCTTTCTTT | CASSLTPGATEAFF
TRBJ2-5 | TRBV4-1 | NA | NA | TGCGCCAGCAGCCAAGATGAGGGACGAGTGACCCAGTACTTC | CASSQDEGRVTQYF
TRBJ2-5 | TRBV5-1 | many | NA | TGCGCCAGTGGGACCCGGGGCAGGACCCAAGAGACCCAGTACTTC | CASGTRGRTQETQYF